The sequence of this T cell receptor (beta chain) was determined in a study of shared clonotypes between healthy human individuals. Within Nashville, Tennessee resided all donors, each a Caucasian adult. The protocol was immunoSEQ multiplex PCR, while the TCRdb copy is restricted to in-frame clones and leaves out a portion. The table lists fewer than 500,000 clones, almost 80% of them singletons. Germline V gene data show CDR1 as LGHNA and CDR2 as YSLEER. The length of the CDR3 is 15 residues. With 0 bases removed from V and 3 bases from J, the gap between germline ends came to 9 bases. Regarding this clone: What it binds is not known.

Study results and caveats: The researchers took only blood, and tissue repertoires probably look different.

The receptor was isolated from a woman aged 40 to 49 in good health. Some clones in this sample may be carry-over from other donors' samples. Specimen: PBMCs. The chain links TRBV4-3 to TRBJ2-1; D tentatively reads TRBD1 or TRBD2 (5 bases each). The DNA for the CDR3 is TGCGCCAGCAGCCAAGAGGGGACGTTCTACAATGAGCAGTTCTTC. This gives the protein CASSQEGTFYNEQFF.